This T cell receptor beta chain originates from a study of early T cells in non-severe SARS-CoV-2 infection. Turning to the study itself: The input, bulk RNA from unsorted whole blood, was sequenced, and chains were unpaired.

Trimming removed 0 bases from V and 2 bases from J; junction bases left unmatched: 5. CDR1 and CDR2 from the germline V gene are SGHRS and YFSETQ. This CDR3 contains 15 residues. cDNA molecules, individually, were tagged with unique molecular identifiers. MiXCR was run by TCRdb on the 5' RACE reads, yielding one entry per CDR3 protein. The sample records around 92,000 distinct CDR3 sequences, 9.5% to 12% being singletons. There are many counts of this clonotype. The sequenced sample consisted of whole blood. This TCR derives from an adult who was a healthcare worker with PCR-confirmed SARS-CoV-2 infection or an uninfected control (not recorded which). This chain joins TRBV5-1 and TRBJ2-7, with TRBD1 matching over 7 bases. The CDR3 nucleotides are TGCGCCAGCAGCTTGGGACAGGGCCTAGCCTACGAGCAGTACTTC. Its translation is CASSLGQGLAYEQYF.